The next 16 T cell receptor beta chains were all read from a single sample in a study of CD8+CD57+ T cells in acquired aplastic anemia. For CDR3 and TCR beta VDJ profiling, genomic DNA was the template used. TCRdb reprocessed the reads via MiXCR and lists one record per CDR3 protein. The sample consists of approximately 170,000 distinct CDR3 sequences, approximately 51% of them appearing once. Patients who underwent sequencing had shown CD8+CD57+ cell expansion by flow cytometry. Material for sequencing was sorted CD4+, CD8+, or CD8+CD57+ T cells (not recorded which) from PBMCs. The receptors were gathered from a human donor with aplastic anemia.

This chain connects TRBV18 to TRBJ1-5; D is ambiguous. Germline V lookup: CDR1 KGHSH, CDR2 LQKENI. Deletions cut 4 bases from V and 4 bases from J, with 8 bases between. This CDR3 is 13 amino acids long. The CDR3 sequence: CASSRLVNQPQHF. The CDR3 region has the DNA TGTGCCAGCTCACGCTTGGTGAATCAGCCCCAGCATTTT.

The chain carries TRBV11-2 and TRBJ1-2; 12 nucleotides match TRBD1. Germline trimming cut 5 bases from V and 7 bases from J; bases unmatched to any gene: 11. This CDR3 has 16 amino acids. The germline gives CDR1 SGHAT, CDR2 FQNNGV. The CDR3 nucleotides are TGTGCCAGCAGCATGAGCCCGGGACAGGGGGCTTCTGGCTACACCTTC. Translating gives CASSMSPGQGASGYTF.

This clonotype was recorded many times. DNA for the CDR3: TGTGCCACCGAGCCCCGGGCTGCGGGGGTGGAGACCCAGTACTTC. Translation gives CATEPRAAGVETQYF. The V call is TRBV6-6, the J call TRBJ2-5, with 7 bases identical to TRBD2. The ends lost 10 bases at V and 5 bases at J; junction bases unmatched: 16. Germline values: CDR1 MNHNY, CDR2 SVGAGI (reference sequence). The length of the CDR3 is 15 residues.

To note about this clonotype: A clone one base away is much larger, so this may be a read error. The chain links TRBV6-1 to TRBJ1-5; TRBD1 matches at 10 bases. The CDR3 totals 13 residues. Germline CDR1 and CDR2: MNHNS and SASEGT. CDR3: CASGTGDNQSQHF. Here the CDR3 DNA reads TGTGCCAGCGGGACAGGGGACAATCAGTCCCAGCATTTT.

J is TRBJ1-2 and V is TRBV6-4; 12 bases align to TRBD1. The CDR3 covers 16 residues. Germline V CDR1 and CDR2: MRHNA, SNTAGT. Unmatched junction bases numbered 8, after V lost 3 bases and J lost 6 bases. The CDR3 bases are TGTGCCAGCAGTGATTCCCCGGGACAGGGGGCGGATGGCTACACCTTC. Its translation is CASSDSPGQGADGYTF.

The sample holds one count of this clonotype. J is TRBJ2-1 and V is TRBV6-5, with TRBD2 identical over 8 bases. Germline assignment: CDR1 MNHEY and CDR2 SVGAGI. The CDR3 is 14 amino acids. V shed 3 bases and J 6 bases; nucleotides not matched to a gene: 4. The CDR3 here is CASSYNGGANEQFF. Written as DNA, the CDR3 is TGTGCCAGCAGTTATAACGGGGGGGCCAATGAGCAGTTCTTC.

With respect to this clonotype: An end of the junction does not agree with germline; a read error may underlie this. The chain is built from TRBV19 and TRBJ1-4; a weak D match, TRBD1 (5 bases). The CDR3 consists of 14 residues. CDR1 LNHDA and CDR2 SQIVND come from the germline V gene (reference sequence). CDR3 loop: CASSIGGGREKLLF. CDR3 in DNA: TGTGCCAGTAGTATAGGGGGGGGACGGGAAAAACTGCTTTTT.

V gene TRBV15 combines with J gene TRBJ1-2; no definite D call. This CDR3 spans 13 amino acids. The ends were cut back, 0 bases at V and 3 bases at J, with 5 bases in the middle. CDR1 and CDR2 (germline): LNHNV, YYDKDF (reference sequence). The CDR3 loop reads CATSRDFDYGYTF. For the CDR3, the DNA is TGTGCCACCAGCAGAGATTTTGACTATGGCTACACCTTC.

This clonotype was observed many times. This chain uses TRBV27 with TRBJ2-7; D may match TRBD1 or TRBD2 (6 bases each). Deletions cut 3 bases from V and 4 bases from J, with 13 bases between. CDR3 length: 14 residues. From germline, CDR1 is MNHEY and CDR2 SMNVEV (reference sequence). The CDR3 nucleotides read TGTGCCAGCAGTTTGGGAGGACAGACATACGAGCAGTACTTC. Protein: CASSLGGQTYEQYF.

This clonotype appeared many times. The chain uses TRBV11-2 and TRBJ2-3, with 9 bases that match TRBD2. CDR1 SGHAT and CDR2 FQNNGV come from the germline V gene. The CDR3 is 15 amino acids. V lost 5 bases, J lost 2 bases, and 5 bases stayed unmatched. This CDR3 is CASSRKRGDTDTQYF. CDR3 DNA: TGTGCCAGCAGCCGGAAGCGGGGGGACACAGATACGCAGTATTTT.

This clonotype was seen repeatedly, ten times or more. The chain couples TRBV7-3 to TRBJ1-6; 11 positions match TRBD1. In germline, CDR1 is SGHTA, CDR2 FQGTGA. The CDR3 has 19 residues. The junction had 14 bases not matched to a gene; V was cut back by 1 base and J by 9 bases. The DNA of the CDR3 is TGTGCCAGCAGCTTAAGTTCGGCGGGACAGGGGGTTTTTAGTTCACCCCTCCACTTT. As protein: CASSLSSAGQGVFSSPLHF. Full variable domain (rest looked up from reference TRBV7-3 and TRBJ1-6): GAGVSQTPSNKVTEKGKYVELRCDPISGHTALYWYRQSLGQGPEFLIYFQGTGAADDSGLPNDRFFAVRPEGSVSTLKIQRTERGDSAVYLCASSLSSAGQGVFSSPLHFGNGTRLTVT.

As regards this clonotype: A single base separates this from a much larger clone, so it may be a read error. This chain joins TRBV7-2 and TRBJ2-3; D uncertain. Germline values: CDR1 SGHTA, CDR2 FQGNSA. The CDR3 sequence is 14 residues long. The CDR3 here is CASSLALHSDTRYF. The DNA of the CDR3 is TGTGCCAGCAGCTTAGCTCTTCACTCAGATACGCGGTATTTT.

The V call is TRBV19, the J call TRBJ2-2, with TRBD1 identical over 10 bases. Germline V gene data show CDR1 as LNHDA and CDR2 as SQIVND (reference sequence). With V trimmed by 7 bases and J by 7 bases, 9 bases remained unmatched. The CDR3 is 15 amino acids. The DNA of the CDR3 is TGTGCCAGTACTGTGACAGGGGGCTCGGTCGGGGAGCTGTTTTTT. Translating it yields CASTVTGGSVGELFF.

This sequence joins TRBV27 and TRBJ2-2, with D unresolved. Germline V gene data show CDR1 as MNHEY and CDR2 as SMNVEV (reference sequence). Trimming left V 7 bases short and J 5 bases short, with 14 bases between. This CDR3 has 14 residues. CDR3: CASTSLVGTGELFF. CDR3 DNA sequence: TGTGCCAGCACCTCTCTCGTAGGGACCGGGGAGCTGTTTTTT.

CDR3 in amino acids: CASSRTGRVNTEAFF. CDR3 sequence (DNA): TGTGCCAGTAGTAGGACAGGGAGGGTGAACACTGAAGCTTTCTTT. The chain carries TRBV19 and TRBJ1-1, with TRBD1 matching over 8 bases. This CDR3 spans 15 amino acids. Germline CDR1 LNHDA, CDR2 SQIVND (reference sequence). V dropped 4 bases and J dropped 0; count of bases not matched to a gene: 4.

This clonotype was picked up many times. The chain has TRBV9 and TRBJ2-3; 8 bases match TRBD1. Trimming cost V 4 bases and J 2 bases; bases outside gene matches: 9. This CDR3 contains 16 residues. Looked up from germline, CDR1 is SGDLS and CDR2 is YYNGEE. CDR3 sequence (DNA): TGTGCCAGCAGCCGCGGACAGGGTAGACCCACAGATACGCAGTATTTT. It encodes CASSRGQGRPTDTQYF.